This T cell receptor (beta chain) was recorded in a study of CD8 T cells in Susac syndrome. Reverse transcription of roughly 0.5 to 1 ug RNA was carried out with random hexamers. An immunoSEQ multiplex PCR amplified TCR beta CDR3 over 54 Vbeta and 13 Jbeta. TCRdb re-called the immunoSEQ multiplex PCR reads with MiXCR, one entry per CDR3 protein. Of under 200,000 distinct CDR3 sequences listed, 91% are singletons. Comments on this clonotype: What it binds is unknown.

V lost 4 bases and J lost 7, with 17 bases in between. The CDR3 runs 15 residues. Germline V gene lookup returns CDR1 MNHEY and CDR2 SMNVEV (reference sequence). Findings of the study overall: Where Susac syndrome CD4+ T cell repertoires were concerned, no clonal expansion was evident.

Sequencing was carried out using CD4+ T cells from PBMCs. The chain uses TRBV27 and TRBJ1-5; D ambiguous. The sequence was obtained from a human donor with Susac syndrome. CDR3 sequence: CASSSRSPFWQPQHF. CDR3 DNA: TGTGCCAGCAGTTCTCGGTCCCCCTTTTGGCAGCCCCAGCATTTT.